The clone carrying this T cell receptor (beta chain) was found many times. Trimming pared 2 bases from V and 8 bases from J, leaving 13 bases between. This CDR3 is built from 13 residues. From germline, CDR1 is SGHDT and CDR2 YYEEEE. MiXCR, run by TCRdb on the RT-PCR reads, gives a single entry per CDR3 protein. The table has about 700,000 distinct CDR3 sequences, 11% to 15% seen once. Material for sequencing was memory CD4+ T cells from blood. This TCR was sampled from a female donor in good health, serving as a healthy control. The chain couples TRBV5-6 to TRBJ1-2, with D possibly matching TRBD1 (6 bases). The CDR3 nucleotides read TGTGCCAGCAGCTTCACAGGGCCCGGGGGCTACACCTTC. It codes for CASSFTGPGGYTF.